Below are 5 T cell receptor beta chains sequenced from a single sample in a study of T cell responses to AZD1222 COVID-19 vaccine. The method was immunoSEQ multiplex PCR; TCRdb's version includes in-frame clones alone and lacks a portion of them. The table shows roughly 75,000 clones, with more than 75% occurring only once. The starting material was peripheral blood, obtained 28 days after the second AZD1222 dose. These receptors all stem from an adult who received the AZD1222 COVID-19 vaccine.

The rearrangement uses TRBV19 and TRBJ2-1, with no clear D. Germline values: CDR1 LNHDA, CDR2 SQIVND (reference sequence). The CDR3 loop spans 13 amino acids. V was shortened by 5 bases and J by 5 bases, with 10 bases between the two germline ends. As DNA, the CDR3 is TGTGCCAGTAGTTTAACCCGGGACAATGAGCAGTTCTTC. Residues: CASSLTRDNEQFF.

Turning to this clone: Just one base apart from a much larger clone, this may be a read error. The V and J genes are TRBV28 and TRBJ1-6; D unresolved. This CDR3 region has 11 residues. Germline V lookup: CDR1 MDHEN, CDR2 SYDVKM. V lost 6 bases to trimming and J lost 10 bases, with 7 bases between them. This chain's CDR3 is CASSEGSPLHF. DNA for the CDR3: TGTGCCAGCAGCGAAGGGTCACCCCTCCACTTT.

The chain is built from TRBV9 and TRBJ1-5; tentatively, D is TRBD1 (5 bases). Germline CDR1 reads SGDLS; CDR2 reads YYNGEE. V shed 3 bases and J shed 1 base, with 11 bases lying between them. The length of the CDR3 is 15 residues. The CDR3 here is CASSGGGVSNQPQHF. CDR3 nucleotide sequence: TGTGCCAGCAGCGGCGGGGGTGTCAGCAATCAGCCCCAGCATTTT.

This chain connects TRBV28 to TRBJ2-2, with 8 bases aligning to TRBD1. The V gene's germline CDR1 is MDHEN and CDR2 SYDVKM. J gave up 4 bases and V 8 bases, and 3 bases lay outside the gene matches. The CDR3 sequence is 13 residues long. This CDR3 reads CASQGATTGELFF. The CDR3 region has the DNA TGTGCCAGCCAGGGGGCCACCACCGGGGAGCTGTTTTTT.

This clone was seen a single time. The rearrangement uses TRBV30 and TRBJ1-1, with TRBD1 as a possible D gene (5 bases). Germline CDR1 reads GTSNPN; CDR2 reads SVGIG (reference sequence). V was shortened by 0 bases and J by 5 bases, with 13 bases between the two germline ends. This CDR3 region has 14 residues. As DNA, the CDR3 is TGTGCCTGGAGTGTAGACCAGGGCGTAACTGAAGCTTTCTTT. It codes for CAWSVDQGVTEAFF.